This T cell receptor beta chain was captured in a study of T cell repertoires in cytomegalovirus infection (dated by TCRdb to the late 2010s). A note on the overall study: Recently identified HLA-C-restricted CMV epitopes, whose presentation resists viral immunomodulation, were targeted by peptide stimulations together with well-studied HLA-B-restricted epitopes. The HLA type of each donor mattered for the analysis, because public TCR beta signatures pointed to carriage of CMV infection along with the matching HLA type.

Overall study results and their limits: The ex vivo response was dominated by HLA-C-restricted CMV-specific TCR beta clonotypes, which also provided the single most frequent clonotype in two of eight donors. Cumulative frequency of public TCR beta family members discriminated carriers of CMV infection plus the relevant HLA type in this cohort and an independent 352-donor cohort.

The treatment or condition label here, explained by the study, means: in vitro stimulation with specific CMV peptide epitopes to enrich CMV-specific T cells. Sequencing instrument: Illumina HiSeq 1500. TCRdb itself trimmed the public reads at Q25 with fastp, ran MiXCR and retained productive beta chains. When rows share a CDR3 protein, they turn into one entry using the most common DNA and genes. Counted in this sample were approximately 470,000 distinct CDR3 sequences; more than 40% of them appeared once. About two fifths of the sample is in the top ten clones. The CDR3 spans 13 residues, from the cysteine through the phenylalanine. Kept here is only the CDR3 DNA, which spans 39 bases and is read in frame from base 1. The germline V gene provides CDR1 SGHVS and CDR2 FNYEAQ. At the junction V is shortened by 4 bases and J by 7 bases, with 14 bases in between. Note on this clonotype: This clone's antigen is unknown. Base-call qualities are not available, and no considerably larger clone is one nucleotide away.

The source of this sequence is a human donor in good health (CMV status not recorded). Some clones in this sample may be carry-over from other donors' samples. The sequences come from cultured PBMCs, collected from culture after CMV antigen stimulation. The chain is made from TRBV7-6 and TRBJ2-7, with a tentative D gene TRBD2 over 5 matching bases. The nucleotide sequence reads TGTGCCAGCAGCTCCTCGTCCCGCGGGGAGCAGTACTTC. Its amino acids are CASSSSSRGEQYF.